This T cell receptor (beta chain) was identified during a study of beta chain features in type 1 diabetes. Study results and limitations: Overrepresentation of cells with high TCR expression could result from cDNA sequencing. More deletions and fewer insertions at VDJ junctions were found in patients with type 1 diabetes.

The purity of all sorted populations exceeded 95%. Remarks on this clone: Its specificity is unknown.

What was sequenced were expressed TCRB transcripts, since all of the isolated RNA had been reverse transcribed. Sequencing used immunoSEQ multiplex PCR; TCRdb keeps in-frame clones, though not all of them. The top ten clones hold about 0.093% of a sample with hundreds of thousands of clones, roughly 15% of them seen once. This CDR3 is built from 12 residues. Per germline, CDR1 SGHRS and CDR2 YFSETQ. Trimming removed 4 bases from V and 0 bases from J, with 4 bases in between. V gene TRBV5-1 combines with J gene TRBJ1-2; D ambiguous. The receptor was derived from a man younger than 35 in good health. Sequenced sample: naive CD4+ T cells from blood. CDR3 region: CASSQANYGYTF. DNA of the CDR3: TGCGCCAGCAGCCAAGCTAACTATGGCTACACCTTC.